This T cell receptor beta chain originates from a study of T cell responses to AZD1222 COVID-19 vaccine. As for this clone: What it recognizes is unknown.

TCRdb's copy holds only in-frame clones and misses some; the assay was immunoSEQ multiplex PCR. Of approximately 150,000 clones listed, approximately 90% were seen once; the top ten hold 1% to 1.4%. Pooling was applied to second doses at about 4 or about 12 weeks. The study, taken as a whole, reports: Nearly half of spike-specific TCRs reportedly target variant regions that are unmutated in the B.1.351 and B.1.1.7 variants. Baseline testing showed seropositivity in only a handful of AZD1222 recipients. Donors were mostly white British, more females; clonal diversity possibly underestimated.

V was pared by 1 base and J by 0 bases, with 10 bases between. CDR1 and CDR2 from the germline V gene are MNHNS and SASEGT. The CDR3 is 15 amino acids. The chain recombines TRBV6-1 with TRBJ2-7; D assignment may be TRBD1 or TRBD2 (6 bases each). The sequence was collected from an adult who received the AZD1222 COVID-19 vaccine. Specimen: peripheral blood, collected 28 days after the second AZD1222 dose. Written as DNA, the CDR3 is TGTGCCAGCAGTGAAGGCTGGGGGGCCTCCTACGAGCAGTACTTC. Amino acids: CASSEGWGASYEQYF.